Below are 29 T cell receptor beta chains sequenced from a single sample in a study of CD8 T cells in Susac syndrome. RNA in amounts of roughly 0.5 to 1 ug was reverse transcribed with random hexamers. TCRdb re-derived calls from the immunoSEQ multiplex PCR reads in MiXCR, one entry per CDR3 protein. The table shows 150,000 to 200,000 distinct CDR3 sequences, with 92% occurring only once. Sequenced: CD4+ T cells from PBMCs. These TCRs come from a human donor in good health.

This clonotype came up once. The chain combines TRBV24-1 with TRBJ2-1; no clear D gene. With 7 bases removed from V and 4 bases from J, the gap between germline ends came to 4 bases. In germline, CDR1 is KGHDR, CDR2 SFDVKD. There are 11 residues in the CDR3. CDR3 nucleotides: TGTGCCACCAGCATTTACAATGAGCAGTTCTTC. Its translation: CATSIYNEQFF.

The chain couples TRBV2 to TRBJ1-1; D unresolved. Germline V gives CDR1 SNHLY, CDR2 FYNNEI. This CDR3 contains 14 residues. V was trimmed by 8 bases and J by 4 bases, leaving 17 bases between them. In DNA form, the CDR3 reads TGTGCCAGCTATGAGCGTCGAACGGGCACTGAAGCTTTCTTT. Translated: CASYERRTGTEAFF.

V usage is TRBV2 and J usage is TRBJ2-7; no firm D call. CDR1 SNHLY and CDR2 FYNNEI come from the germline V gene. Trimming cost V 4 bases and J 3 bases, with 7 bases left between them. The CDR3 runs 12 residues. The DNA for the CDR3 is TGTGCCAGCAGTGGGCCCAACTACGAGCAGTACTTC. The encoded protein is CASSGPNYEQYF.

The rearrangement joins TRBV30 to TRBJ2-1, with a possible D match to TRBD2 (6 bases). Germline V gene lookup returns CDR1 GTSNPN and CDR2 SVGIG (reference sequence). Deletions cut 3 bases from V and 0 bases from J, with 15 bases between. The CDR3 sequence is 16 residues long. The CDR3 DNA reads TGTGCCTGGAGCGCCTTCCGGGGGAGCTCCTACAATGAGCAGTTCTTC. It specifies CAWSAFRGSSYNEQFF.

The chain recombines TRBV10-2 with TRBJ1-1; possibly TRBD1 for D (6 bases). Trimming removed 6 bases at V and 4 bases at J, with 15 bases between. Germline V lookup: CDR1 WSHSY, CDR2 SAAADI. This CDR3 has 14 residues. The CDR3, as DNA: TGCGCCAGCAGACAGGGCGTGGGCGCCACTGAAGCTTTCTTT. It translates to CASRQGVGATEAFF.

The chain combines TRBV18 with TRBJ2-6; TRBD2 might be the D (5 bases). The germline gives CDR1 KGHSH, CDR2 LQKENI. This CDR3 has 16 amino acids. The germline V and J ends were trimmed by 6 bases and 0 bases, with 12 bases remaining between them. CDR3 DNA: TGTGCCAGCTCTTCTAGCCCACTCTCTGGGGCCAACGTCCTGACTTTC. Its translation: CASSSSPLSGANVLTF.

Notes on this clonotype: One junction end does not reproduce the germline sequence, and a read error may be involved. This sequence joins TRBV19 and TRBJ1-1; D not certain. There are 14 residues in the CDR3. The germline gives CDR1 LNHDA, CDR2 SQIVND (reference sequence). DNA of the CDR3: TGTGCCAGTAGTAACGGGAATCCTAACACTGAAGCTTCCTTT. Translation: CASSNGNPNTEASF.

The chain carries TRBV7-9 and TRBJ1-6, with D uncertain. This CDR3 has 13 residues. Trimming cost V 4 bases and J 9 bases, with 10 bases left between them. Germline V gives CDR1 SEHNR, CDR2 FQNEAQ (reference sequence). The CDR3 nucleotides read TGTGCCAGCAGCTCGCGGTGGGCTTCACCCCTCCACTTT. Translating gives CASSSRWASPLHF.

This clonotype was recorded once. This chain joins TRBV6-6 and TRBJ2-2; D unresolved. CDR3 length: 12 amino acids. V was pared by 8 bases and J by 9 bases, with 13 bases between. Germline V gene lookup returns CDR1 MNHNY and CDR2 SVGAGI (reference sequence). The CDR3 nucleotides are TGTGCCAGCTACAGAATGTCCCGGGAGCTGTTTTTT. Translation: CASYRMSRELFF.

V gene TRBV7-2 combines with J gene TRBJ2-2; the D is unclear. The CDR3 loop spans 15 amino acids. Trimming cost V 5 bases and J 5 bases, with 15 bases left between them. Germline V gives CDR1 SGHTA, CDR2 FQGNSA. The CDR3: CASSPRRENTGELFF. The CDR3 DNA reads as TGTGCCAGCAGCCCGCGAAGGGAAAATACCGGGGAGCTGTTTTTT. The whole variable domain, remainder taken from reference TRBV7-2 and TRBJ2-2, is GAGVSQSPSNKVTEKGKDVELRCDPISGHTALYWYRQSLGQGLEFLIYFQGNSAPDKSGLPSDRFSAERTGGSVSTLTIQRTQQEDSAVYLCASSPRRENTGELFFGEGSRLTVL.

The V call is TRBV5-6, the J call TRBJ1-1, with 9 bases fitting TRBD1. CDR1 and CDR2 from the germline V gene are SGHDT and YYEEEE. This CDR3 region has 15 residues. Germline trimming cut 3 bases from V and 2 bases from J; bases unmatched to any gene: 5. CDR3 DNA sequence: TGTGCCAGCAGCTGGGGGACAGGGAAAAACACTGAAGCTTTCTTT. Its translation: CASSWGTGKNTEAFF. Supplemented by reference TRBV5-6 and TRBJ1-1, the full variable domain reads DAGVTQSPTHLIKTRGQQVTLRCSPKSGHDTVSWYQQALGQGPQFIFQYYEEEERQRGNFPDRFSGHQFPNYSSELNVNALLLGDSALYLCASSWGTGKNTEAFFGQGTRLTVV.

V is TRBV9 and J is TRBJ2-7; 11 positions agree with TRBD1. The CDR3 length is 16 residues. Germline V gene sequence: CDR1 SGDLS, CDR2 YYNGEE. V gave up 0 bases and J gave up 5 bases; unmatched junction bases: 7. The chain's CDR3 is CASSVAMDRGQNEQYF. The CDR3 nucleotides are TGTGCCAGCAGCGTAGCCATGGACAGGGGGCAGAACGAGCAGTACTTC.

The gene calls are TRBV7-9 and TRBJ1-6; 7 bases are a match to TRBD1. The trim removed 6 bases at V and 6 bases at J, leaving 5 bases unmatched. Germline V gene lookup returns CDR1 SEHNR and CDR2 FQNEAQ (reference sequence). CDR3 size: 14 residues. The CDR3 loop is CASSSQGGNSPLHF. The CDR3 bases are TGTGCCAGCAGTTCCCAGGGGGGTAATTCACCCCTCCACTTT.

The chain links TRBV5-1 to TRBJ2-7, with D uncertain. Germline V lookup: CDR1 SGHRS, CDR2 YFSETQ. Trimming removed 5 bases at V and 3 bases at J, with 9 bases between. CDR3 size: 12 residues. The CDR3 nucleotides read TGCGCCAGCAGTACCGGAGACTACGAGCAGTACTTC. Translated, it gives CASSTGDYEQYF.

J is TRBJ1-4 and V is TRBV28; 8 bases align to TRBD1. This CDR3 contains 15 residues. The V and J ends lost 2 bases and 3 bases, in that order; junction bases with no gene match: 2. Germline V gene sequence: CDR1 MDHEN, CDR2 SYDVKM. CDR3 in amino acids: CASSLGGQANEKLFF. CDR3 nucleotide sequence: TGTGCCAGCAGTTTAGGGGGACAGGCTAATGAAAAACTGTTTTTT.

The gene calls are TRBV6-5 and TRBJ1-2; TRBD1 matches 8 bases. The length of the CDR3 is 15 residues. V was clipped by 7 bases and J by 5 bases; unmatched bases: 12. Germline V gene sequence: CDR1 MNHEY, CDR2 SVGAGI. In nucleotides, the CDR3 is TGTGCCAGCAACCCTCGACAGGGGAGAGAATATGGCTACACCTTC. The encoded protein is CASNPRQGREYGYTF.

This CDR3 reads CASSQDVENRGTGELFF. CDR3 in DNA: TGTGCCAGCAGCCAAGATGTCGAGAACAGGGGCACCGGGGAGCTGTTTTTT. The rearrangement uses TRBV14 and TRBJ2-2; 7 nucleotides match TRBD1. The CDR3 is made up of 17 amino acids. The V gene end was trimmed by 0 bases and the J gene end by 4 bases; junction bases not matched to a gene: 8. Per germline, CDR1 SGHDN and CDR2 FVKESK.

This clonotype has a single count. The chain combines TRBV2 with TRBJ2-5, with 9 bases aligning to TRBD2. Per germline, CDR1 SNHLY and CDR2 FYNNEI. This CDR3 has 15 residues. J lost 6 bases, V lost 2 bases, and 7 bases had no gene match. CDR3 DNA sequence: TGTGCCAGCAGTGAATTAACTAGCGGGTCCAAGACCCAGTACTTC. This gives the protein CASSELTSGSKTQYF.

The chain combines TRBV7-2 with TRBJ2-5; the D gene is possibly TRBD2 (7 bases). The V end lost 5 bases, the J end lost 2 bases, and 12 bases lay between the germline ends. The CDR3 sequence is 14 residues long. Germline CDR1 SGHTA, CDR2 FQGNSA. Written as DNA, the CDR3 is TGTGCCAGCAGCCTCGGGGGGCCTCAAGAGACCCAGTACTTC. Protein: CASSLGGPQETQYF.

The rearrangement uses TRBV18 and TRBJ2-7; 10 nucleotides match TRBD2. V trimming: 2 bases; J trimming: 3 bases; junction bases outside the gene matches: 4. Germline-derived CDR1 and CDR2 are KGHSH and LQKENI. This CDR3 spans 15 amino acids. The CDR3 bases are TGTGCCAGCTCACCAGGGACTAGCGAGAGCTACGAGCAGTACTTC. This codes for CASSPGTSESYEQYF.

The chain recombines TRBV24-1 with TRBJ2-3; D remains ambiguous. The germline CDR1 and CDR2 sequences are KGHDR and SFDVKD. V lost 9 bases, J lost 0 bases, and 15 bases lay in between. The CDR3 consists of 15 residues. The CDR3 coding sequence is TGTGCCACCTCCGTCGAGGCAGCTAGCACAGATACGCAGTATTTT. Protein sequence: CATSVEAASTDTQYF.

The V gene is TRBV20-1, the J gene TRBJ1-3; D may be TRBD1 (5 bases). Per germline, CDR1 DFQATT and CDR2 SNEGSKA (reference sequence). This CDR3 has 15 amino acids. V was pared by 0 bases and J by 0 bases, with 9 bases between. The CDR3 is CSARDRDFSGNTIYF. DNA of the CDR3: TGCAGTGCTAGAGACAGGGACTTCTCTGGAAACACCATATATTTT.

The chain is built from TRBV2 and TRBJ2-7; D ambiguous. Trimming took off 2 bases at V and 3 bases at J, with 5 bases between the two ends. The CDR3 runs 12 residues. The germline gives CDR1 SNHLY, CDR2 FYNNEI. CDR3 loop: CASSEWDYEQYF. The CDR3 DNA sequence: TGTGCCAGCAGTGAATGGGACTACGAGCAGTACTTC.

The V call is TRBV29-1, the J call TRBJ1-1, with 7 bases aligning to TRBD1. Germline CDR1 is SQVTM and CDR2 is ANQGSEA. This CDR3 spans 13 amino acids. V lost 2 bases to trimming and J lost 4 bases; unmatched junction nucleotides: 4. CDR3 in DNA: TGCAGCGTTGAATTGACAGGGACCACTGAAGCTTTCTTT. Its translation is CSVELTGTTEAFF.

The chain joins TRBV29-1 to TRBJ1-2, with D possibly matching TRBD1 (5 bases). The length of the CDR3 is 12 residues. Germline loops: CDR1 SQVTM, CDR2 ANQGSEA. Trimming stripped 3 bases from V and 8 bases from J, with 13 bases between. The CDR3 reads CSVDGWGRGYTF. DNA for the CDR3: TGCAGCGTTGATGGGTGGGGCCGGGGCTACACCTTC.

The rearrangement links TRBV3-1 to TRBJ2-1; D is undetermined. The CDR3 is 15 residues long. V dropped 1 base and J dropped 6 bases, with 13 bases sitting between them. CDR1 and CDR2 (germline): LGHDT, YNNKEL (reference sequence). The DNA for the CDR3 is TGTGCCAGCAGCCAAGGACCGCCCTTACGCAATGAGCAGTTCTTC. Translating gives CASSQGPPLRNEQFF.

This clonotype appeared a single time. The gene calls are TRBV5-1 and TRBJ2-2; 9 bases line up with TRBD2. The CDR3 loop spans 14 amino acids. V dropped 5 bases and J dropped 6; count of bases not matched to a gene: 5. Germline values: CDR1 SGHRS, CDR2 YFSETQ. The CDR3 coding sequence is TGCGCCAGCAGAGGGACTAGCTTGTCCGGGGAGCTGTTTTTT. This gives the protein CASRGTSLSGELFF.

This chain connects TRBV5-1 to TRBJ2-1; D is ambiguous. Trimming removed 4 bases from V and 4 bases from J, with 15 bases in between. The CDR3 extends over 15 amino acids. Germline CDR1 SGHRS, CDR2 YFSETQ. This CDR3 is CASSPSNAPYNEQFF. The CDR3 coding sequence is TGCGCCAGCAGCCCCAGTAACGCGCCTTACAATGAGCAGTTCTTC. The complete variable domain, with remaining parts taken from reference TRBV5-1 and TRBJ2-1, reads KAGVTQTPRYLIKTRGQQVTLSCSPISGHRSVSWYQQTPGQGLQFLFEYFSETQRNKGNFPGRFSGRQFSNSRSEMNVSTLELGDSALYLCASSPSNAPYNEQFFGPGTRLTVL.

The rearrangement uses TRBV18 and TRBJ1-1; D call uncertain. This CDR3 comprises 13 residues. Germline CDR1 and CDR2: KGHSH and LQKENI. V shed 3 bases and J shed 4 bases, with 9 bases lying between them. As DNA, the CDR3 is TGTGCCAGCTCACCGCCCCCGGGCACTGAAGCTTTCTTT. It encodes CASSPPPGTEAFF.